This T cell receptor (beta chain) was observed in a study of T-cell memory formation after mild COVID-19. Study overall: Across donors, TCR clusters were largely donor specific. Whole-study results and caveats: Day 15 to 85 contracting clones showed balanced CD4/CD8; day 15 to 37 expanders favored CD4+. Cross-reactive memory appears to have joined, as suggested by some responding clones showing up in pre-infection memory.

The TCR alpha and TCR beta cDNA libraries, bearing sample barcodes and UMIs, were generated by 5'RACE using constant-segment primers. TCRdb processed the 5' RACE reads anew with MiXCR; each CDR3 protein has one entry. The profile covers fewer than 15,000 distinct CDR3 sequences, with around a fifth appearing a single time and 50% to 65% taken by the ten largest. Comments on this clonotype: Its cognate antigen is unknown.

Sequencing was performed on PBMCs or a T cell subset sorted from them (not recorded which). The TCR was taken from a man younger than 35 who had mild COVID-19 (a few samples of this study predate the infection). Cell type and time point are not known.

CDR3: CASSPGLGGRNEQFF. For the CDR3, the DNA is TGTGCCAGCAGCCCGGGACTAGGTGGGCGGAATGAGCAGTTCTTC. This rearrangement joins TRBV12-3 or TRBV12-4 to TRBJ2-1, with 8 bases aligning to TRBD2. The J segment lost 7 bases and the V segment lost 6 bases, leaving 11 bases of the junction unmatched. This CDR3 is built from 15 residues.